The clone carrying this T cell receptor beta chain came up once. What it recognizes is unknown. Investigators performed immunoSEQ version v3.0 at survey level. Libraries were prepared by immunoSEQ multiplex PCR; TCRdb keeps only in-frame clonotypes and omits some of them. This sample has 25,000 to 30,000 clones; 90% to 95% occur once, and the top ten carry less than 3%. This CDR3 has 18 amino acids. The V end was cut by 1 base, the J end by 0 bases, with 15 bases between. CDR1 and CDR2 from the germline V gene are MGHRA and YSYEKL. The entry originates in a study of long-term antiretroviral therapy in people with HIV. Study results and caveats: Pre-ART-expanded clones dominated the repertoire at all time points. After ART, diversity increased yet remained lower than transplant donor controls.

Every participant gave one or more pre-ART and two or more post-ART PBMC samples. The clonotype was recovered from a man aged 50-60 years with HIV. J is TRBJ2-2 and V is TRBV4-1; the D gene is possibly TRBD1 (6 bases). Sequenced here: unsorted PBMCs, sampled around 7.4 years after starting antiretroviral therapy. The CDR3 is CASSQGGTLTTNTGELFF. In DNA form, the CDR3 reads TGCGCCAGCAGCCAAGGGGGGACACTCACCACGAACACCGGGGAGCTGTTTTTT.